The 5 T cell receptor beta chains below were found in one sample sequenced in a study of graft-versus-host responses after intestinal transplantation. The repertoire was sequenced with immunoSEQ multiplex PCR; TCRdb's copy has only in-frame clones and lacks some. The sample holds fewer than 85,000 clones, approximately 84% seen once. The antigens of these receptors remain unknown. The source was unstimulated CD4+ T cells sorted from spleen or lymph node cells, collected before transplant. All receptors derive from a human donor who was the organ donor for an intestinal transplant.

The V gene is TRBV28, the J gene TRBJ2-1; 10 nucleotides align to TRBD2. CDR3 length: 18 residues. From germline, CDR1 is MDHEN and CDR2 SYDVKM. V lost 7 bases to trimming and J lost 0 bases; unmatched junction nucleotides: 12. CDR3 amino acids: CASTPGSGGTSSYNEQFF. CDR3 nucleotides: TGTGCCAGCACCCCGGGTAGCGGGGGGACGAGCTCCTACAATGAGCAGTTCTTC.

The genes are TRBV18 and TRBJ1-2, with TRBD1 as a possible D gene (6 bases). V lost 2 bases, J lost 2 bases, and 6 bases lay in between. The germline CDR1 and CDR2 sequences are KGHSH and LQKENI. The CDR3 loop spans 13 amino acids. CDR3 in amino acids: CASSPGGNYGYTF. Written as DNA, the CDR3 is TGTGCCAGCTCACCAGGGGGCAACTATGGCTACACCTTC.

The chain uses TRBV6-5 and TRBJ1-6, with 9 nucleotides matching TRBD1. Germline V gene sequence: CDR1 MNHEY, CDR2 SVGAGI. V trimming: 0 bases; J trimming: 10 bases; junction bases outside the gene matches: 7. The CDR3 sequence is 16 residues long. CDR3 in amino acids: CASSYSRTGVGSPLHF. The CDR3 DNA sequence: TGTGCCAGCAGTTACTCCCGGACAGGGGTAGGATCACCCCTCCACTTT.

V gene TRBV4-2 combines with J gene TRBJ1-2; TRBD1 aligns across 8 bases. The CDR3 is made up of 18 amino acids. Per germline, CDR1 LGHNA and CDR2 YNFKEQ. V lost 2 bases and J lost 8; bases outside the gene matches: 19. The CDR3 is CASSQPQRGQGKRGGYTF. The CDR3 DNA follows: TGTGCCAGCAGCCAACCTCAACGAGGACAGGGAAAACGGGGAGGCTACACCTTC.

The chain couples TRBV5-6 to TRBJ1-1; D is perhaps TRBD1 (6 bases). The germline gives CDR1 SGHDT, CDR2 YYEEEE. V was cut by 1 base and J by 3 bases, with 10 bases left in between. This CDR3 is 14 amino acids long. The CDR3 sequence is CASSLYRVDTEAFF. Written as DNA, the CDR3 is TGTGCCAGCAGCTTGTACAGGGTGGACACTGAAGCTTTCTTT.